Below, 13 T cell receptor beta chains from the same sample are listed, as sequenced in a study of CD8 T cells in Susac syndrome. Random hexamers served to reverse transcribe roughly 0.45 to 1 ug RNA. MiXCR, run by TCRdb on the immunoSEQ multiplex PCR reads, gives a single entry per CDR3 protein. The table lists 15,000 to 20,000 distinct CDR3 sequences, 85% to 95% of them singletons. The sample comprised CD8+ T cells from PBMCs. These receptors were obtained from a human donor in good health.

This clonotype was seen just once. V gene TRBV10-3 combines with J gene TRBJ1-1; D not certain. Germline values: CDR1 ENHRY, CDR2 SYGVKD. V was shortened by 6 bases and J by 1 base, with 12 bases between the two germline ends. This CDR3 spans 14 amino acids. This CDR3 reads CAISHEAKNTEAFF. In nucleotides, the CDR3 is TGTGCCATCAGCCATGAGGCTAAGAACACTGAAGCTTTCTTT.

The chain uses TRBV7-2 and TRBJ2-3; no reliable D call. Germline values: CDR1 SGHTA, CDR2 FQGNSA. The CDR3 spans 16 residues. Trimming cost V 4 bases and J 0 bases, with 14 bases left between them. CDR3 region: CASSSEWILSTDTQYF. In DNA, the CDR3 is TGTGCCAGCAGCTCCGAATGGATCCTTAGCACAGATACGCAGTATTTT.

The genes are TRBV13 and TRBJ2-1; weak D call: TRBD2 (6 bases). Germline V CDR1 and CDR2: PRHDT, FYEKMQ (reference sequence). The CDR3 sequence is 17 residues long. Trimming pared 0 bases from V and 0 bases from J, leaving 12 bases between. CDR3 DNA: TGTGCCAGCAGCTTAGGGGCAGGAGGGAGCTCCTACAATGAGCAGTTCTTC. Encoded protein: CASSLGAGGSSYNEQFF.

The rearrangement uses TRBV27 and TRBJ1-5; D ambiguous. This CDR3 is built from 15 residues. CDR1 MNHEY and CDR2 SMNVEV come from the germline V gene (reference sequence). V dropped 0 bases and J dropped 5 bases, with 11 bases sitting between them. The CDR3 reads CASSLSSGNYQPQHF. In DNA form, the CDR3 reads TGTGCCAGCAGTTTATCATCGGGCAATTATCAGCCCCAGCATTTT.

This clonotype was observed a few times. The genes are TRBV24-1 and TRBJ2-5; perhaps TRBD2 as D (5 bases). Germline CDR1 is KGHDR and CDR2 is SFDVKD. Deletions cut 6 bases from V and 0 bases from J, with 10 bases between. The CDR3 length is 14 residues. CDR3 sequence (DNA): TGTGCCACCAGTCTTGGGCGGGACCAAGAGACCCAGTACTTC. This codes for CATSLGRDQETQYF.

The chain uses TRBV3-1 and TRBJ1-3; TRBD1 is a possible D gene (5 bases). Germline V gene sequence: CDR1 LGHDT, CDR2 YNNKEL (reference sequence). The CDR3 consists of 14 residues. The V end lost 2 bases, the J end lost 2 bases, and 7 bases lay between the germline ends. CDR3 loop: CASSQRGAGNTIYF. For the CDR3, the DNA is TGTGCCAGCAGCCAACGGGGGGCTGGAAACACCATATATTTT.

The chain employs TRBV7-3 and TRBJ2-1, with no clear D. The V and J ends lost 3 bases and 7 bases respectively, with 10 bases between them. Germline V CDR1 and CDR2: SGHTA, FQGTGA. The length of the CDR3 is 13 residues. This chain's CDR3 is CASSFSGNNEQFF. CDR3 DNA sequence: TGTGCCAGCAGCTTTTCTGGGAATAATGAGCAGTTCTTC.

The V and J genes are TRBV14 and TRBJ2-7; D is unclear. Germline values: CDR1 SGHDN, CDR2 FVKESK. This CDR3 region has 12 residues. Between the trimmed V and J ends, which lost 0 bases and 2 bases, there was a span of 2 bases. The CDR3 loop reads CASSQDPYEQYV. As DNA, the CDR3 is TGTGCCAGCAGCCAAGACCCCTACGAGCAGTACGTC.

The V call is TRBV7-9, the J call TRBJ2-1, with 10 bases that match TRBD2. J was trimmed by 8 bases and V by 0 bases; bases with no gene match: 16. This CDR3 is built from 19 residues. Looked up from germline, CDR1 is SEHNR and CDR2 is FQNEAQ (reference sequence). CDR3 coding DNA: TGTGCCAGCAGCTTAGCGGGCTTAGGGACTAGCGATGCATACGATGAGCAGTTCTTC. As protein: CASSLAGLGTSDAYDEQFF. The full variable domain, completed using reference TRBV7-9 and TRBJ2-1, is DTGVSQNPRHKITKRGQNVTFRCDPISEHNRLYWYRQTLGQGPEFLTYFQNEAQLEKSRLLSDRFSAERPKGSFSTLEIQRTEQGDSAMYLCASSLAGLGTSDAYDEQFFGPGTRLTVL.

The table lists this clonotype with a count of one. The chain carries TRBV10-3 and TRBJ2-1; D gene uncertain. Looked up from germline, CDR1 is ENHRY and CDR2 is SYGVKD. V shed 2 bases and J shed 10 bases, with 9 bases lying between them. The CDR3 runs 12 residues. This chain's CDR3 is CAISEQSPEQFF. CDR3 DNA sequence: TGTGCCATCAGTGAGCAGTCACCCGAGCAGTTCTTC.

CDR3 sequence (DNA): TGTGCCATCAGTGAGTCGAAAGGGACAGGGTATGAAAAACTGTTTTTT. The encoded protein is CAISESKGTGYEKLFF. This rearrangement joins TRBV10-3 to TRBJ1-4; TRBD1 agrees at 9 bases. The CDR3 runs to 16 residues. CDR1 and CDR2 from the germline V gene are ENHRY and SYGVKD. The ends lost 0 bases at V and 6 bases at J; junction bases unmatched: 5.

This chain joins TRBV19 and TRBJ1-1; D is undetermined. Germline lookup yields CDR1 LNHDA and CDR2 SQIVND (reference sequence). CDR3 size: 15 residues. V was trimmed by 3 bases and J by 1 base, leaving 12 bases between them. The CDR3 loop reads CASSMAPRGNTEAFF. CDR3 bases: TGTGCCAGTAGTATGGCCCCGCGTGGGAACACTGAAGCTTTCTTT.

This clonotype was counted only a few times. V usage is TRBV12-3 or TRBV12-4 and J usage is TRBJ2-3; D ambiguous. This CDR3 contains 11 residues. V gave up 3 bases and J gave up 6 bases, with 4 bases separating them. DNA for the CDR3: TGTGCCAGCAGTTTTGGCGATACGCAGTATTTT. It specifies CASSFGDTQYF.